This T cell receptor (beta chain) emerged from a study of T cell repertoires in cytomegalovirus infection. About the research overall: The public TCR beta signatures pointed to both CMV infection and matching HLA type. Whole-study results and caveats: Based on cumulative public TCR beta family frequency, carriers of CMV plus the relevant HLA were identified. The ex vivo response was dominated by HLA-C-restricted CMV-specific TCR beta clonotypes.

Of note for this clonotype: Its antigen is not identified.

Trimming pared 3 bases from V and 4 bases from J, leaving 9 bases between. CDR3 length equals 13 residues. TCRdb re-derived calls from the reads in MiXCR, one entry per CDR3 protein. The repertoire includes 200,000 to 250,000 distinct CDR3 sequences, 22% of them detected once, and roughly 20% sits in the top ten. The TCR originated in a human donor in good health (CMV status not recorded). Some clones in this sample may be carry-over from other donors' samples. The chain combines TRBV12-3 or TRBV12-4 with TRBJ2-5; D may be TRBD2 (6 bases). Sequenced material: CD8+ T cells from PBMCs. DNA for the CDR3: TGTGCCAGCAGTTTGGGTAGCGGAGAGACCCAGTACTTC. Translating it yields CASSLGSGETQYF.